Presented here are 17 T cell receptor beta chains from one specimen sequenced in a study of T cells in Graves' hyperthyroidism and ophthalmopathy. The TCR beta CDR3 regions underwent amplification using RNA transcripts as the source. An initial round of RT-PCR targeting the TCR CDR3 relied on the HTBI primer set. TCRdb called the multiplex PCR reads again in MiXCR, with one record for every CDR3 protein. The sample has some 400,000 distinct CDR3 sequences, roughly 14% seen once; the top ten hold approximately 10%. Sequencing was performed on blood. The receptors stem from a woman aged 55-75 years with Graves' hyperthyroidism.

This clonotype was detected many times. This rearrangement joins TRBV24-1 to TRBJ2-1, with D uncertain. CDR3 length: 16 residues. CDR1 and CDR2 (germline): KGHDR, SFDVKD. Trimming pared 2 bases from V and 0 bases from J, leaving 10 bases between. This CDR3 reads CATSDSYGSSYNEQFF. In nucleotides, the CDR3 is TGTGCCACCAGTGATTCCTATGGTAGCTCCTACAATGAGCAGTTCTTC.

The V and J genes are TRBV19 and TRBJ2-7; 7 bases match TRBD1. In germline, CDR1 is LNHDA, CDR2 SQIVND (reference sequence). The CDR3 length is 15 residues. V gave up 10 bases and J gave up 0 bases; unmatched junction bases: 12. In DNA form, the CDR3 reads TGTGCCACTCAAGGGACAGCCTACCCCTCCTACGAGCAGTACTTC. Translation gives CATQGTAYPSYEQYF.

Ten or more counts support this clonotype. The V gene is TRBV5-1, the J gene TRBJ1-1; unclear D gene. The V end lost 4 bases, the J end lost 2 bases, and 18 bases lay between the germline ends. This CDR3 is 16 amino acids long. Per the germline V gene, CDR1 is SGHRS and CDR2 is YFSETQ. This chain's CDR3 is CASSVGVTDYNTEAFF. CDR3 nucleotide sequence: TGCGCCAGCAGCGTCGGTGTAACTGATTATAACACTGAAGCTTTCTTT.

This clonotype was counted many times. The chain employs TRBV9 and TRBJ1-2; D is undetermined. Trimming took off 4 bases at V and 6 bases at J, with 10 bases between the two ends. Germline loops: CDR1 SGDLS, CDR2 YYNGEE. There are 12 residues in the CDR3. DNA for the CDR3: TGTGCCAGCAGCCGTACAGAGGATGGCTACACCTTC. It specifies CASSRTEDGYTF.

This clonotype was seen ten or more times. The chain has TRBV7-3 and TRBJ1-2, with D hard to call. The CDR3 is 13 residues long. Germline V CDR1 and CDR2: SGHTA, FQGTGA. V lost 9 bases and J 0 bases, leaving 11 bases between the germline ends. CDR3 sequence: CASSRGANYGYTF. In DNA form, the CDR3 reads TGTGCCAGTTCCCGCGGGGCTAACTATGGCTACACCTTC.

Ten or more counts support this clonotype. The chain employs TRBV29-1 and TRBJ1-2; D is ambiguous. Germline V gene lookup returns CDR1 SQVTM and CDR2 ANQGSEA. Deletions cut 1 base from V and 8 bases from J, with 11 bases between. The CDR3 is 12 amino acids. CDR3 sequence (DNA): TGCAGCGTTGAAGCTACAAATAAGGGCTACACCTTC. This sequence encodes CSVEATNKGYTF. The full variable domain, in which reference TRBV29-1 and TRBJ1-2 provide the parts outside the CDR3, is SAVISQKPSRDICQRGTSLTIQCQVDSQVTMMFWYRQQPGQSLTLIATANQGSEATYESGFVIDKFPISRPNLTFSTLTVSNMSPEDSSIYLCSVEATNKGYTFGSGTRLTVV.

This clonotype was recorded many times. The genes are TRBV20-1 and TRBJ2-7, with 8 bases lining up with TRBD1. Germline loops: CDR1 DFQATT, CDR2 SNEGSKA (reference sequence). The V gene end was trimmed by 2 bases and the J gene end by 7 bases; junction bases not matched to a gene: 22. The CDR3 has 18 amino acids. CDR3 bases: TGCAGTGCTAGATCAGACAGGGGCGGACTCATCGACCCTTCTGAGCAGTACTTC. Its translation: CSARSDRGGLIDPSEQYF.

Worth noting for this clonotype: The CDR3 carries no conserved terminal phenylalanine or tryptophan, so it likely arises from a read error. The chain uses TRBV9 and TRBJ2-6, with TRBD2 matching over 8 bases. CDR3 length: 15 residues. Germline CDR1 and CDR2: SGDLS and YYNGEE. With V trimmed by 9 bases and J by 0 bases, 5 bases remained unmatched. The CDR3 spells CATGRAASGANVLTL. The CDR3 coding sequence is TGTGCCACCGGGAGGGCAGCCTCTGGGGCCAACGTCCTGACTCTC.

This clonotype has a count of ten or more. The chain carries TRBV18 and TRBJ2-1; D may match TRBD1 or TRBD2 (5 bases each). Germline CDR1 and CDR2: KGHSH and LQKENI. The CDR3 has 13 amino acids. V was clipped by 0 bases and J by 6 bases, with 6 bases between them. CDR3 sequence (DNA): TGTGCCAGCTCACCACCGGGACGCAATGAGCAGTTCTTC. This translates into CASSPPGRNEQFF. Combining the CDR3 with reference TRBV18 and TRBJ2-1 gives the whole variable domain NAGVMQNPRHLVRRRGQEARLRCSPMKGHSHVYWYRQLPEEGLKFMVYLQKENIIDESGMPKERFSAEFPKEGPSILRIQQVVRGDSAAYFCASSPPGRNEQFFGPGTRLTVL.

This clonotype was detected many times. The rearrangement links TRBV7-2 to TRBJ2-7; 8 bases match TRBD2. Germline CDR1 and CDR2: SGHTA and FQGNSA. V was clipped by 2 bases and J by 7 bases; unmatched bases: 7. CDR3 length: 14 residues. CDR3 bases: TGTGCCAGCAGCTTACCGTTTGGCGGGAGGGAGCAGTACTTC. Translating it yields CASSLPFGGREQYF.

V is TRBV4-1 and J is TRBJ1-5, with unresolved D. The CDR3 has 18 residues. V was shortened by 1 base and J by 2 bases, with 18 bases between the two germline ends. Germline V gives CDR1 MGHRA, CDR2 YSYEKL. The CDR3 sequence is CASSQVVRGRVGNQPQHF. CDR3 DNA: TGCGCCAGCAGCCAAGTAGTAAGAGGTAGGGTGGGCAATCAGCCCCAGCATTTT.

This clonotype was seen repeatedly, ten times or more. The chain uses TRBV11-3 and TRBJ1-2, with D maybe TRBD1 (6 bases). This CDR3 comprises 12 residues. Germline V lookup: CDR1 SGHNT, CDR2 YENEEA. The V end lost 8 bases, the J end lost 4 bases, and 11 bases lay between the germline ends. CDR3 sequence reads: CASGGSPYGYTF. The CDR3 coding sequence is TGTGCCAGCGGGGGCAGCCCCTATGGCTACACCTTC. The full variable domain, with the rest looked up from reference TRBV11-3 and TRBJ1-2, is EAGVVQSPRYKIIEKKQPVAFWCNPISGHNTLYWYLQNLGQGPELLIRYENEEAVDDSQLPKDRFSAERLKGVDSTLKIQPAELGDSAVYLCASGGSPYGYTFGSGTRLTVV.

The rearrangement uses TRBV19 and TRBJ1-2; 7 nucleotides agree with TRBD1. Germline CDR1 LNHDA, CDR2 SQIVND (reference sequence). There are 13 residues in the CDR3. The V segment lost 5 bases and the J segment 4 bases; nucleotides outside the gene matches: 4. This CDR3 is CASSFRDSYGYTF. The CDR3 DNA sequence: TGTGCCAGTAGTTTCCGGGACAGCTATGGCTACACCTTC.

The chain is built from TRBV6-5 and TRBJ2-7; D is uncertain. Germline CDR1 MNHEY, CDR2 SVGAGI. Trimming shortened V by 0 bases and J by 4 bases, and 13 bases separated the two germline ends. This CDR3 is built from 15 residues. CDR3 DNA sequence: TGTGCCAGCAGTTACTCGGCCACCCAGGAGTACGAGCAGTACTTC. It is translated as CASSYSATQEYEQYF.

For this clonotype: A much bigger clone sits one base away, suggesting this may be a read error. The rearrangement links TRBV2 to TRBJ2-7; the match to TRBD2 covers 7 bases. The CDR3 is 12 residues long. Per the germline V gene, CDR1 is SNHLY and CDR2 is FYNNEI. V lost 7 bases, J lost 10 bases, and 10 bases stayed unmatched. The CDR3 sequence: CASTRSGEAQYF. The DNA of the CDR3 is TGTGCCAGCACAAGGAGCGGGGAGGCCCAGTACTTC.

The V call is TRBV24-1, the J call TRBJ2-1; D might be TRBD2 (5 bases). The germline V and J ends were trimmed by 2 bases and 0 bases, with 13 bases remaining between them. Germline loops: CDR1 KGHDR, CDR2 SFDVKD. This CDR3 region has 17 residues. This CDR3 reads CATSDSSGGPSYNEQFF. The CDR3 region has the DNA TGTGCCACCAGTGATTCAAGTGGAGGACCCTCCTACAATGAGCAGTTCTTC.

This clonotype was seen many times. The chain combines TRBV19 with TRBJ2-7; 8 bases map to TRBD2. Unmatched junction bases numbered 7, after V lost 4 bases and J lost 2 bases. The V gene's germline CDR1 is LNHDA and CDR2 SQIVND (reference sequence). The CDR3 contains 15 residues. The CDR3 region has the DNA TGTGCCAGTAGTAGAGCACTAGCGGTACCCTACGAGCAGTACTTC. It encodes CASSRALAVPYEQYF. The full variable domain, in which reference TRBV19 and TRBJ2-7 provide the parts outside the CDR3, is DGGITQSPKYLFRKEGQNVTLSCEQNLNHDAMYWYRQDPGQGLRLIYYSQIVNDFQKGDIAEGYSVSREKKESFPLTVTSAQKNPTAFYLCASSRALAVPYEQYFGPGTRLTVT.